This TCR beta chain was recorded in a study of shared clonotypes between healthy human individuals. Sorted-subset replicate PCR reactions were performed with approximately 190 ng DNA, corresponding to roughly 30,000 T cell genomes. TCRdb's copy holds only in-frame clones and misses some; the assay was immunoSEQ multiplex PCR. This sample carries some 2,100,000 clones, approximately 94% of them seen once, and the ten largest clones take roughly 1.7%. As regards this clone: The antigen is undetermined.

General study points: The authors expected sequencing depth to affect clonotype sharing among donors. Large sequencing depth failed to make sorted-subset sequencing complete, rarefaction showed.

CD8 cells regarded as naive lacked CD45RO, were positively chosen for CCR7, and omitted terminally differentiated effector memory CD45RA+ cells. The CDR3 contains 14 residues. The V and J ends lost 0 bases and 8 bases respectively, with 13 bases between them. Germline V gene data show CDR1 as SGHDN and CDR2 as FVKESK. This TCR was recovered from a man between 18 and 35 years old in good health. Some clones in this sample may be carry-over from other donors' samples. V usage is TRBV14 and J usage is TRBJ1-2, with D hard to call. The sequencing input was naive CD8+ T cells from PBMCs. Written as DNA, the CDR3 is TGTGCCAGCAGCCAAGATATCGGGAGCAGAGGCTACACCTTC. It is translated as CASSQDIGSRGYTF.